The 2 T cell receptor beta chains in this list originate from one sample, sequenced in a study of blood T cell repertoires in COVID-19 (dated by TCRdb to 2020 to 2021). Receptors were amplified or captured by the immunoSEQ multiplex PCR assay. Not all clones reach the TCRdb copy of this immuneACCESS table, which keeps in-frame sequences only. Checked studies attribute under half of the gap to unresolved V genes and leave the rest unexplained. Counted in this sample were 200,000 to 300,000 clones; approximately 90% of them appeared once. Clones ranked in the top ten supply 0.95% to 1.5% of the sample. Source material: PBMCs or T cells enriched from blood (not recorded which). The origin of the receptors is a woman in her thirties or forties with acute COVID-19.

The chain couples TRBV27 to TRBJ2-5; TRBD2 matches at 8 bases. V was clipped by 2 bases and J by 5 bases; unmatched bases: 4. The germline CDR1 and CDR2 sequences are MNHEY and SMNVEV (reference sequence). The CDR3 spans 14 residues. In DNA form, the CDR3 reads TGTGCCAGCAGTTTACGTCGACTAGCGGAGACCCAGTACTTC. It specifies CASSLRRLAETQYF.

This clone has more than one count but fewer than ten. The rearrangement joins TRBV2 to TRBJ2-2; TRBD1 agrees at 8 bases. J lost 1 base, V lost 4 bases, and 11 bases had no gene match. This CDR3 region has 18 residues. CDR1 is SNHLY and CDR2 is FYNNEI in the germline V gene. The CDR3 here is CASSVRAGGGMNTGELFF. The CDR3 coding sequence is TGTGCCAGCAGTGTTCGGGCAGGGGGCGGTATGAACACCGGGGAGCTGTTTTTT.